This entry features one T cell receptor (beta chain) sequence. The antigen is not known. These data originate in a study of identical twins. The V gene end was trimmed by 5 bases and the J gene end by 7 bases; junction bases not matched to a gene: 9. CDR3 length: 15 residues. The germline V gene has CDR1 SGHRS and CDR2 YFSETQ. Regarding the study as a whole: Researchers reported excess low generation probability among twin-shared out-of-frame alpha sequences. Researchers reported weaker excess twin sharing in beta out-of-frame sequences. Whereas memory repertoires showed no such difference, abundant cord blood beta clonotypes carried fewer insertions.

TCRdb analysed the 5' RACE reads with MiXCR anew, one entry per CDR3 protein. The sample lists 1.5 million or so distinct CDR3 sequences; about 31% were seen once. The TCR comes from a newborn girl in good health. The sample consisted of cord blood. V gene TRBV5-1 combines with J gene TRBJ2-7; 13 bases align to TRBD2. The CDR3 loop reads CASRDGTSGKDEQYF. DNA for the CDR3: TGCGCCAGCAGGGACGGGACTAGCGGGAAGGATGAGCAGTACTTC.